The 25 T cell receptor beta chains listed next were all sequenced from one sample in a study of blood T cell repertoires in COVID-19. TCRdb's table, derived via immunoSEQ multiplex PCR, lists solely in-frame clones and lacks some. Here the sample spans over 300,000 clones, 65% to 90% being singletons. Sequences were obtained from peripheral blood. The receptor source for this set is a human donor in a cohort sampled during active COVID-19.

V and J are TRBV24-1 and TRBJ1-1, with 10 bases lining up with TRBD1. The CDR3 runs 17 residues. V shed 5 bases and J 2 bases; nucleotides not matched to a gene: 10. Germline CDR1 and CDR2: KGHDR and SFDVKD. Written as DNA, the CDR3 is TGTGCCACCAGTGCCTCCCCCGGGACAGGGGATAACACTGAAGCTTTCTTT. This sequence encodes CATSASPGTGDNTEAFF.

V and J are TRBV3-1 (or the pseudogene TRBV3-2) and TRBJ1-5; 7 nucleotides agree with TRBD1. The V and J ends lost 3 bases and 4 bases, in that order; junction bases with no gene match: 6. CDR3 size: 15 residues. CDR1 is LGHDT and CDR2 is YNNKEL in the germline V gene (reference sequence). CDR3 protein: CASSQGGQSNQPQHF. CDR3 sequence (DNA): TGTGCCAGCAGCCAGGGGGGACAGTCAAATCAGCCCCAGCATTTT.

The rearrangement uses TRBV24-1 and TRBJ2-3, with 9 bases lining up with TRBD2. This CDR3 region has 14 residues. The germline V gene encodes CDR1 KGHDR and CDR2 SFDVKD. V trimming: 5 bases; J trimming: 5 bases; junction bases outside the gene matches: 4. The CDR3 is CATSVAGEGDTQYF. The DNA for the CDR3 is TGTGCCACCAGTGTAGCGGGGGAGGGAGATACGCAGTATTTT.

The chain is built from TRBV6-5 and TRBJ2-1; D is uncertain. Trimming pared 6 bases from V and 6 bases from J, leaving 6 bases between. This CDR3 region has 11 residues. The germline gives CDR1 MNHEY, CDR2 SVGAGI. In DNA, the CDR3 is TGTGCCAGCAGCTTACTCAATGAGCAGTTCTTC. Protein sequence: CASSLLNEQFF.

V gene TRBV10-3 combines with J gene TRBJ2-7; 8 nucleotides line up with TRBD1. This CDR3 comprises 14 residues. CDR1 and CDR2 (germline): ENHRY, SYGVKD. Trimming cost V 6 bases and J 0 bases; bases outside gene matches: 4. The chain's CDR3 is CAISPTGGSYEQYF. CDR3 coding DNA: TGTGCCATCAGCCCAACAGGGGGCTCCTACGAGCAGTACTTC.

The rearrangement links TRBV6-1 to TRBJ1-3; possible D gene TRBD1, 6 bases. CDR3 length: 14 amino acids. The germline V gene has CDR1 MNHNS and CDR2 SASEGT. The ends were cut back, 3 bases at V and 3 bases at J, with 9 bases in the middle. The CDR3 protein is CASSETGFGNTIYF. The CDR3 DNA follows: TGTGCCAGCAGTGAGACAGGTTTTGGAAACACCATATATTTT.

The chain recombines TRBV2 with TRBJ2-7; 7 bases line up with TRBD1. V was clipped by 7 bases and J by 0 bases; unmatched bases: 6. The CDR3 length is 14 residues. The germline gives CDR1 SNHLY, CDR2 FYNNEI. The DNA of the CDR3 is TGTGCCAGCAACCGGGACAGAAGCTCCTACGAGCAGTACTTC. This sequence encodes CASNRDRSSYEQYF. The entire variable domain, with the rest obtained from reference TRBV2 and TRBJ2-7, is as follows: EPEVTQTPSHQVTQMGQEVILRCVPISNHLYFYWYRQILGQKVEFLVSFYNNEISEKSEIFDDQFSVERPDGSNFTLKIRSTKLEDSAMYFCASNRDRSSYEQYFGPGTRLTVT.

V is TRBV6-5 and J is TRBJ2-1; 9 positions agree with TRBD1. With V trimmed by 4 bases and J by 3 bases, 7 bases remained unmatched. The CDR3 is made up of 16 amino acids. CDR1 is MNHEY and CDR2 is SVGAGI in the germline V gene. The CDR3 DNA is TGTGCCAGCAGTTCCACCGGGACAGGGTTCTACAATGAGCAGTTCTTC. Translating it yields CASSSTGTGFYNEQFF.

This clone was seen only a few times. The chain couples TRBV10-1 to TRBJ2-1; TRBD2 matches 11 bases. Trimming took 4 bases from V and 0 from J; bases not matched to a gene: 8. The CDR3 runs 18 residues. CDR1 is WNHNN, CDR2 SYGVQD, per germline (reference sequence). DNA of the CDR3: TGCGCCAGCAGTGCACTAGCGGGGGCTGTGAGCTCCTACAATGAGCAGTTCTTC. It specifies CASSALAGAVSSYNEQFF.

This clone appeared a few times. The rearrangement links TRBV12-5 to TRBJ2-2; 8 nucleotides align to TRBD2. Germline CDR1 LGHNT, CDR2 FRNRAP. The CDR3 is 15 residues long. J gave up 5 bases and V 7 bases, and 9 bases lay outside the gene matches. The CDR3 reads CASAPPRGGTGELFF. CDR3 DNA sequence: TGTGCTAGTGCCCCGCCACGGGGGGGTACCGGGGAGCTGTTTTTT.

V is TRBV7-9 and J is TRBJ1-4; 8 nucleotides match TRBD1. Per the germline V gene, CDR1 is SEHNR and CDR2 is FQNEAQ (reference sequence). CDR3 length equals 19 residues. V gave up 5 bases and J gave up 7 bases; unmatched junction bases: 21. CDR3 in amino acids: CASSAKAGTGYPTFEKLFF. CDR3 nucleotides: TGTGCCAGCAGCGCCAAAGCCGGGACAGGTTATCCGACGTTTGAAAAACTGTTTTTT.

V is TRBV25-1 and J is TRBJ2-2, with D perhaps matching TRBD2 (6 bases). Trimming cost V 1 base and J 5 bases, with 17 bases left between them. The CDR3 runs 17 residues. Per the germline V gene, CDR1 is MGHDK and CDR2 is SYGVNS. The CDR3 here is CASSEWAGMSGTGELFF. For the CDR3, the DNA is TGTGCCAGCAGTGAATGGGCGGGGATGAGTGGAACCGGGGAGCTGTTTTTT.

The chain recombines TRBV11-2 with TRBJ2-7, with D possibly TRBD1 on 5 matching bases. V dropped 1 base and J dropped 2 bases, with 9 bases sitting between them. CDR1 is SGHAT and CDR2 is FQNNGV in the germline V gene. This CDR3 spans 14 amino acids. CDR3 DNA: TGTGCCAGCAGCTTAGTGGGGCCGACCTACGAGCAGTACTTC. Translated: CASSLVGPTYEQYF.

V is TRBV19 and J is TRBJ1-5, with D maybe TRBD1 (6 bases). The CDR3 loop spans 15 amino acids. In germline, CDR1 is LNHDA, CDR2 SQIVND (reference sequence). The V end lost 2 bases, the J end lost 5 bases, and 13 bases lay between the germline ends. As DNA, the CDR3 is TGTGCCAGTAGTATAAGTCGTGGGGGCCATCAGCCCCAGCATTTT. It encodes CASSISRGGHQPQHF.

The V call is TRBV12-5, the J call TRBJ1-1, with no clear D. This CDR3 has 16 amino acids. The germline CDR1 and CDR2 sequences are LGHNT and FRNRAP. Deletions cut 0 bases from V and 4 bases from J, with 15 bases between. CDR3 nucleotide sequence: TGTGCTAGTGGTTTGGTGTTGGCGGGAGGGAGCACTGAAGCTTTCTTT. It translates to CASGLVLAGGSTEAFF.

The chain combines TRBV12-5 with TRBJ1-5, with 7 bases aligning to TRBD1. The CDR3 loop spans 12 amino acids. V was clipped by 5 bases and J by 7 bases; unmatched bases: 2. Germline assignment: CDR1 LGHNT and CDR2 FRNRAP. The CDR3 nucleotides read TGTGCTAGTGGTACCAGGGGGCAGCCCCAGCATTTT. This sequence encodes CASGTRGQPQHF.

The chain recombines TRBV5-1 with TRBJ1-2; tentatively, D is TRBD1 (6 bases). The CDR3 extends over 13 amino acids. Germline V CDR1 and CDR2: SGHRS, YFSETQ. V dropped 0 bases and J dropped 4 bases, with 7 bases sitting between them. The CDR3 sequence: CASSLEGGYGYTF. For the CDR3, the DNA is TGCGCCAGCAGCTTGGAAGGGGGCTATGGCTACACCTTC.

The rearrangement joins TRBV5-1 to TRBJ2-7, with 8 bases lining up with TRBD1. Germline V CDR1 and CDR2: SGHRS, YFSETQ. The CDR3 is 14 residues long. The J segment lost 7 bases and the V segment lost 4 bases, leaving 10 bases of the junction unmatched. CDR3 sequence: CASSQGQVRSEQYF. CDR3 DNA: TGCGCCAGCAGCCAGGGACAGGTGCGATCAGAGCAGTACTTC.

This chain joins TRBV30 and TRBJ1-2; D perhaps matches TRBD1 (6 bases). Trimming removed 5 bases at V and 4 bases at J, with 11 bases between. Germline assignment: CDR1 GTSNPN and CDR2 SVGIG (reference sequence). The CDR3 totals 12 residues. The CDR3 here is CAWARTVYGYTF. DNA for the CDR3: TGTGCCTGGGCAAGGACAGTCTATGGCTACACCTTC.

The rearrangement joins TRBV10-3 to TRBJ1-1; D is ambiguous. The germline V gene encodes CDR1 ENHRY and CDR2 SYGVKD. Trimming removed 2 bases at V and 11 bases at J, with 18 bases between. The CDR3 covers 14 residues. The CDR3 loop is CAISEDVGRREAFF. Here the CDR3 DNA reads TGTGCCATCAGTGAGGATGTCGGAAGAAGGGAGGCTTTCTTT.

V is TRBV30 and J is TRBJ2-1; D not resolved. From germline, CDR1 is GTSNPN and CDR2 SVGIG (reference sequence). Trimming stripped 4 bases from V and 3 bases from J, with 7 bases between. CDR3 length: 12 amino acids. Here the CDR3 reads CAWMRNYNEQFF. The DNA for the CDR3 is TGTGCCTGGATGAGAAACTACAATGAGCAGTTCTTC.

The table lists this clone with a count of one. The rearrangement links TRBV6-5 to TRBJ2-1; perhaps TRBD2 as D (5 bases). CDR3 length: 11 residues. Germline CDR1 MNHEY, CDR2 SVGAGI. The ends were cut back, 11 bases at V and 0 bases at J, with 5 bases in the middle. CDR3 sequence (DNA): TGTGCCGGGAGCTCCTACAATGAGCAGTTCTTC. It yields the protein CAGSSYNEQFF.

This chain joins TRBV6-2 or TRBV6-3 and TRBJ2-2, with 11 bases that match TRBD1. The germline V gene encodes CDR1 MNHEY and CDR2 SVGEGT. This CDR3 contains 17 residues. The V gene end was trimmed by 5 bases and the J gene end by 5 bases; junction bases not matched to a gene: 10. The CDR3 reads CASSDVVDRGQTGELFF. Written as DNA, the CDR3 is TGTGCCAGCAGTGACGTCGTGGACAGGGGGCAGACCGGGGAGCTGTTTTTT.

This clone was picked up one time. The chain couples TRBV4-1 to TRBJ1-6, with no clear D. V dropped 0 bases and J dropped 10 bases, with 13 bases sitting between them. Per the germline V gene, CDR1 is MGHRA and CDR2 is YSYEKL. CDR3 length: 15 residues. CDR3 protein: CASSQEYTSRSPLHF. CDR3 in DNA: TGCGCCAGCAGCCAAGAATATACTTCCCGGTCACCCCTCCACTTT.

The CDR3 is CASSSQGIYSPLHF. For the CDR3, the DNA is TGTGCCAGCAGCTCTCAGGGGATTTATTCACCCCTCCACTTT. The genes are TRBV7-9 and TRBJ1-6; D may be TRBD1 (6 bases). The V gene's germline CDR1 is SEHNR and CDR2 FQNEAQ (reference sequence). The CDR3 runs to 14 residues. V was clipped by 4 bases and J by 8 bases, with 12 bases between them.